The 20 T cell receptor beta chains given below trace back to one sample, sequenced in a study of CXCR3-negative and CXCR3-positive naive CD8 T cells. Study results and limitations: Naive CXCR3-positive cells had TRB CDR3s more hydrophobic than those of CXCR3-negative naive cells.

Their antigens remain unidentified. The authors prepared UMI-labeled TRB cDNA libraries by 5' RACE. Reanalyzing the 5' RACE reads, TCRdb keeps one entry per CDR3 protein, without DNA. This listing includes approximately 140,000 distinct CDR3 sequences. Sequences were obtained from naive CXCR3+ CD8+ T cells from blood. Subset denoted: CD45RO-CCR7+CD27+CD95- naive CD8+ T cells expressing CXCR3 (TNR3+). All receptors come from a human donor in good health. Some clones in this sample may be carry-over from other donors' samples.

The chain joins TRBV5-6 to TRBJ2-7; the TRBD2 assignment by TCRdb is unverifiable without DNA. The CDR3 is made up of 15 amino acids. Germline V CDR1 and CDR2: SGHDT, YYEEEE. CDR3 sequence: CASSLAVGGSDEQYF.

V usage is TRBV7-6 and J usage is TRBJ2-7; TCRdb's D call of TRBD1 is untestable without DNA. From germline, CDR1 is SGHVS and CDR2 FNYEAQ. The CDR3 consists of 14 residues. CDR3 residues: CASSPPSGNYEQYF.

The chain recombines TRBV29-1 with TRBJ2-1; TCRdb outputs TRBD2, but without DNA this stays unchecked. The length of the CDR3 is 16 residues. CDR1 is SQVTM and CDR2 is ANQGSEA in the germline V gene. CDR3 sequence: CSVERTSGNPYNEQFF.

V usage is TRBV11-2 and J usage is TRBJ2-7; the D call from TCRdb, TRBD1, cannot be confirmed without DNA. The CDR3 contains 15 residues. Germline V lookup: CDR1 SGHAT, CDR2 FQNNGV. The CDR3: CASSLEPTGNYEQYF.

The J gene is TRBJ1-6, the V gene TRBV12-3 or TRBV12-4; with no DNA, the TCRdb D assignment of TRBD1 cannot be verified. The CDR3 length is 16 residues. This CDR3 is CASSLASGRLNSPLHF.

The J gene is TRBJ2-1, the V gene TRBV5-1; TCRdb designates TRBD2, a call that cannot be tested without DNA. The CDR3 is 14 amino acids. Germline CDR1 reads SGHRS; CDR2 reads YFSETQ. The CDR3 sequence is CASSLLVAGVEQFF.

The CDR3 protein is CASSIFGESYEQYF. The chain couples TRBV28 to TRBJ2-7. CDR3 size: 14 residues. Germline V gene sequence: CDR1 MDHEN, CDR2 SYDVKM.

The chain joins TRBV20-1 to TRBJ2-3; lacking DNA, the TRBD2 call made by TCRdb goes unchecked. CDR1 and CDR2 from the germline V gene are DFQATT and SNEGSKA (reference sequence). The CDR3 covers 14 residues. The CDR3: CSAIERGKIPTQYF.

The chain is built from TRBV27 and TRBJ1-5; TCRdb calls TRBD1, which cannot be checked without DNA. The CDR3 runs 14 residues. Germline V gene sequence: CDR1 MNHEY, CDR2 SMNVEV (reference sequence). The CDR3 spells CASSLAGGLQPQHF.

This chain's CDR3 is CASSLRGHDPYEQYF. The J gene is TRBJ2-7, the V gene TRBV28; TCRdb outputs TRBD1, but without DNA this stays unchecked. The length of the CDR3 is 15 residues. CDR1 MDHEN and CDR2 SYDVKM come from the germline V gene. Together with reference TRBV28 and TRBJ2-7, the CDR3 gives the full variable domain: DVKVTQSSRYLVKRTGEKVFLECVQDMDHENMFWYRQDPGLGLRLIYFSYDVKMKEKGDIPEGYSVSREKKERFSLILESASTNQTSMYLCASSLRGHDPYEQYFGPGTRLTVT.

V and J are TRBV29-1 and TRBJ2-3. The V gene's germline CDR1 is SQVTM and CDR2 ANQGSEA. This CDR3 has 11 residues. CDR3: CSVVSGDTQYF.

The chain is built from TRBV6-5 and TRBJ2-5. The CDR3 has 14 amino acids. Germline V gene lookup returns CDR1 MNHEY and CDR2 SVGAGI. The chain's CDR3 is CASSTFRGQETQYF.

This chain uses TRBV20-1 with TRBJ1-2; TCRdb's D call of TRBD1 is untestable without DNA. Germline CDR1 and CDR2: DFQATT and SNEGSKA (reference sequence). The CDR3 runs to 14 residues. The CDR3 reads CSARDRTGGNGYTF.

V gene TRBV28 combines with J gene TRBJ2-3; lacking DNA, the TRBD1 call made by TCRdb goes unchecked. There are 16 residues in the CDR3. Per germline, CDR1 MDHEN and CDR2 SYDVKM. This CDR3 is CASRYLTPKGGDTQYF.

The J gene is TRBJ2-7, the V gene TRBV7-7; without DNA, the TCRdb call of TRBD1 cannot be checked. CDR3 length: 13 residues. From germline, CDR1 is SSHAT and CDR2 FNYEAQ (reference sequence). The CDR3 spells CASSSGDSYEQYF.

The chain recombines TRBV12-3 or TRBV12-4 with TRBJ1-5. The CDR3 length is 13 residues. The CDR3 sequence is CASSRYSNQPQHF.

V and J are TRBV12-3 or TRBV12-4 and TRBJ1-3. The CDR3 sequence is 16 residues long. The CDR3 protein is CASSLEAWESGNTIYF.

This chain connects TRBV5-1 to TRBJ2-2. Germline CDR1 is SGHRS and CDR2 is YFSETQ. The CDR3 runs to 15 residues. CDR3 loop: CASSTLWPPVEELFF.

This chain uses TRBV7-9 with TRBJ2-7; the D gene TCRdb calls, TRBD1, cannot be checked with no DNA. In germline, CDR1 is SEHNR, CDR2 FQNEAQ (reference sequence). CDR3 length equals 13 residues. CDR3 amino acids: CASSFSTEGEQYF.

The rearrangement links TRBV2 to TRBJ2-7; absent DNA, TCRdb's TRBD2 call cannot be checked. CDR1 and CDR2 from the germline V gene are SNHLY and FYNNEI. The CDR3 has 18 residues. CDR3: CASSAFRTSGSSSYEQYF.